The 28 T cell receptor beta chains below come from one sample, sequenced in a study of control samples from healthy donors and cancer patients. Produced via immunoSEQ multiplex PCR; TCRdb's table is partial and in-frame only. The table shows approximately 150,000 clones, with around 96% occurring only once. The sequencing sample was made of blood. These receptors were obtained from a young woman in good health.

CDR3: CASSPWTGGQETQYF. The CDR3, as DNA: TGTGCCAGTAGTCCCTGGACAGGGGGCCAAGAGACCCAGTACTTC. This chain links TRBV19 with TRBJ2-5; 10 bases match TRBD1. CDR3 length equals 15 residues. V lost 5 bases and J lost 1; bases outside the gene matches: 4. Looked up from germline, CDR1 is LNHDA and CDR2 is SQIVND (reference sequence).

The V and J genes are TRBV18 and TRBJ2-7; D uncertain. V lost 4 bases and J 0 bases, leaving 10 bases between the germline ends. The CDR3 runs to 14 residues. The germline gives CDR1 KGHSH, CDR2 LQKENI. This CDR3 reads CASSRDQFSYEQYF. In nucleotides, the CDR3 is TGTGCCAGCTCACGAGATCAGTTCTCCTACGAGCAGTACTTC.

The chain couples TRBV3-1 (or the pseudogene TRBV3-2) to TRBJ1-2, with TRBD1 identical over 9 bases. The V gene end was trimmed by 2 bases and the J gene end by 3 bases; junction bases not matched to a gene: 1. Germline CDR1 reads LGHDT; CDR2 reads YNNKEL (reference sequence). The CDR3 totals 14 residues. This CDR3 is CASSQTGGYYGYTF. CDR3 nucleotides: TGTGCCAGCAGCCAAACAGGGGGCTACTATGGCTACACCTTC.

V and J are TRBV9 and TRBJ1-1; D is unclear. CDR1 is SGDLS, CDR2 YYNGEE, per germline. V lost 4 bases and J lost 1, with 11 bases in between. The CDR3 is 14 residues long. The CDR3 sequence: CASSKIDTNTEAFF. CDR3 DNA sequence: TGTGCCAGCAGCAAAATCGACACGAACACTGAAGCTTTCTTT.

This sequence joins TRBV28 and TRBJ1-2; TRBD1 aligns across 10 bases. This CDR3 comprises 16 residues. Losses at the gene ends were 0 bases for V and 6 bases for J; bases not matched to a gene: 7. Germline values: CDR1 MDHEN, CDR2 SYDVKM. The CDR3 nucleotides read TGTGCCAGCAGTTTATGGGGGACAGGGGATTATCATGGCTACACCTTC. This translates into CASSLWGTGDYHGYTF.

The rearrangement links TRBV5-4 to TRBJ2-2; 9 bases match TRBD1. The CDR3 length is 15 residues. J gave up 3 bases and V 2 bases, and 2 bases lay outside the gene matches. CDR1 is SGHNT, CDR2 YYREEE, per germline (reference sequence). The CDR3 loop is CASSLQGADTGELFF. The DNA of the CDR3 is TGTGCCAGCAGCTTACAGGGGGCGGACACCGGGGAGCTGTTTTTT.

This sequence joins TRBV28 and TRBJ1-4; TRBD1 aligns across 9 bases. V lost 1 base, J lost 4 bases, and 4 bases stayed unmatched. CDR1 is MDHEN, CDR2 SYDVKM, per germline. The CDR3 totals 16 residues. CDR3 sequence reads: CASSLLGTGINEKLFF. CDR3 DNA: TGTGCCAGCAGTTTATTAGGGACAGGGATTAATGAAAAACTGTTTTTT.

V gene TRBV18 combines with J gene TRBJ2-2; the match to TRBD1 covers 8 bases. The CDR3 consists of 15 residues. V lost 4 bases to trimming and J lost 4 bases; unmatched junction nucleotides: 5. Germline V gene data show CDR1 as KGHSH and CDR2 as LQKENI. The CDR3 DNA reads TGTGCCAGCTCACTCCCGACAGGGGTCACCGGGGAGCTGTTTTTT. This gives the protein CASSLPTGVTGELFF. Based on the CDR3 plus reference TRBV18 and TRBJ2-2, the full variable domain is NAGVMQNPRHLVRRRGQEARLRCSPMKGHSHVYWYRQLPEEGLKFMVYLQKENIIDESGMPKERFSAEFPKEGPSILRIQQVVRGDSAAYFCASSLPTGVTGELFFGEGSRLTVL.

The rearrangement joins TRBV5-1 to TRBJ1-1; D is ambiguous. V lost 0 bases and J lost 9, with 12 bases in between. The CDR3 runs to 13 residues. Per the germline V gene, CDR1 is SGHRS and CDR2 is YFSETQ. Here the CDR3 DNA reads TGCGCCAGCAGCTTGGTAGGCCTCTCCCAAGCTTTCTTT. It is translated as CASSLVGLSQAFF.

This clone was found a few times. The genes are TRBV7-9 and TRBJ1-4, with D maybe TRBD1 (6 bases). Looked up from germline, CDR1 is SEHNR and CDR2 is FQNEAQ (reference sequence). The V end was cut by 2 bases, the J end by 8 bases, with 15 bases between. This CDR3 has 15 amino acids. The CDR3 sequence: CASSLLQGTLEKLFF. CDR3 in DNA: TGTGCCAGCAGCTTATTACAGGGAACTTTGGAAAAACTGTTTTTT.

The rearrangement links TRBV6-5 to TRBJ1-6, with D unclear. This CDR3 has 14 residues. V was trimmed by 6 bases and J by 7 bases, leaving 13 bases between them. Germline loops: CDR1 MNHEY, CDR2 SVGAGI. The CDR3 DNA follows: TGTGCCAGCAGCCTCGGGCGTTACAATTCACCCCTCCACTTT. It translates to CASSLGRYNSPLHF.

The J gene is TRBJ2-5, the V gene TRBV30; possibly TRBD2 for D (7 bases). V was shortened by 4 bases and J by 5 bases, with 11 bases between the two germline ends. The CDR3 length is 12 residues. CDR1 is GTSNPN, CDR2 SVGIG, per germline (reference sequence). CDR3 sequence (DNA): TGTGCCTGGAAGGCGGGGGCGGAGACCCAGTACTTC. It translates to CAWKAGAETQYF.

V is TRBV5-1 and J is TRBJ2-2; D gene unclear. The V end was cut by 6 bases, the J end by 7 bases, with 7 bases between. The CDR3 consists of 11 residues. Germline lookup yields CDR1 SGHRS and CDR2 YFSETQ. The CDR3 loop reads CASTLGGELFF. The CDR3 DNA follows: TGCGCCAGCACCCTGGGCGGGGAGCTGTTTTTT.

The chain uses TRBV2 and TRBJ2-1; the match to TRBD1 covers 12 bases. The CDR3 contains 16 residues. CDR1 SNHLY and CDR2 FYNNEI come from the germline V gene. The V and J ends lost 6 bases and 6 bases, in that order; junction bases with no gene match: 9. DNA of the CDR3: TGTGCCAGCAGCTTTCCCGGGACAGGGGGCTTCAATGAGCAGTTCTTC. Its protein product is CASSFPGTGGFNEQFF.

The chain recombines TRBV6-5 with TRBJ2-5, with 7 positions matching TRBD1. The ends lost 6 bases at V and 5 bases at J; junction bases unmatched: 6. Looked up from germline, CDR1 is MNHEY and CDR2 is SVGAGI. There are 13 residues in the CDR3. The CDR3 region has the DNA TGTGCCAGCAGGAGGACAGGCGGGGAGACCCAGTACTTC. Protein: CASRRTGGETQYF.

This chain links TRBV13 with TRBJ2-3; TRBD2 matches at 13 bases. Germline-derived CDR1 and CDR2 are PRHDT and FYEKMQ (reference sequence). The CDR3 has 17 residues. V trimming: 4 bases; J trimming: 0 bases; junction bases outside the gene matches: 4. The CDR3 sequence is CASSSRTSGGSTDTQYF. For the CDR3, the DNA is TGTGCCAGCAGCTCCAGGACTAGCGGGGGTAGCACAGATACGCAGTATTTT.

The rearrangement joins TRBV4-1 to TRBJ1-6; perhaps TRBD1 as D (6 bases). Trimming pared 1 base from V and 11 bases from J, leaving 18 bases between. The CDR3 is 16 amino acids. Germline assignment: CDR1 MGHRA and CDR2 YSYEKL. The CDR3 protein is CASSQGEGEASAPLHF. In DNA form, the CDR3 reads TGCGCCAGCAGCCAAGGAGAGGGGGAGGCCTCCGCACCCCTCCACTTT.

The CDR3 loop is CASSLELNTEAFF. The CDR3 region has the DNA TGTGCCAGCAGCTTGGAGTTGAACACTGAAGCTTTCTTT. The genes are TRBV13 and TRBJ1-1; D not resolved. Between the trimmed V and J ends, which lost 3 bases and 0 bases, there was a span of 5 bases. The CDR3 spans 13 residues. Germline CDR1 and CDR2: PRHDT and FYEKMQ (reference sequence).

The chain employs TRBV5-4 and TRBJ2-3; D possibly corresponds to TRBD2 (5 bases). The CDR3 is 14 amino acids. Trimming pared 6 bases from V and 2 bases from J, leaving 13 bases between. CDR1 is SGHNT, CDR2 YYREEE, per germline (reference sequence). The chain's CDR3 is CASTEGLITDTQYF. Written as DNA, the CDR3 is TGTGCCAGCACCGAGGGCCTTATCACAGATACGCAGTATTTT.

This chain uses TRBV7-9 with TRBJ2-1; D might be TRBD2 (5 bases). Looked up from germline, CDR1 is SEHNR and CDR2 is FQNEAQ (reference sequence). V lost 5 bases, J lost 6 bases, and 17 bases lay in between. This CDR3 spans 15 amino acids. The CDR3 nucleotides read TGTGCCAGCAGCCCTACTAGTACGATAGGCAATGAGCAGTTCTTC. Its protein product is CASSPTSTIGNEQFF.

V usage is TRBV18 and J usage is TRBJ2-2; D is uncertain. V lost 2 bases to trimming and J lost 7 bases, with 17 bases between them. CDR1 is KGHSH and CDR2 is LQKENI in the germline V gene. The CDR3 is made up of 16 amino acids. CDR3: CASSPTSVGGSGELFF. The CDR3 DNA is TGTGCCAGCTCACCAACGTCGGTGGGTGGTAGCGGGGAGCTGTTTTTT.

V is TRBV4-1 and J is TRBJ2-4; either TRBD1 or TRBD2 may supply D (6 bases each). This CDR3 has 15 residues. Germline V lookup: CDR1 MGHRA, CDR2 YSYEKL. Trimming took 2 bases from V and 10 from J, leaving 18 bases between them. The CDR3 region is CASSQSPGQSGIQYF. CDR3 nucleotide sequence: TGCGCCAGCAGCCAAAGTCCAGGACAGAGCGGGATTCAGTACTTC.

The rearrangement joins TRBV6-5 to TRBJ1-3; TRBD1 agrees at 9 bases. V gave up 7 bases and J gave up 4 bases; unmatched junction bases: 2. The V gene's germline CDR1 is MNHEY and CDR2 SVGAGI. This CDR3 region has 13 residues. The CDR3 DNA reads TGTGCCAGCACCGGGACAGGGGGAAACACCATATATTTT. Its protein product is CASTGTGGNTIYF.

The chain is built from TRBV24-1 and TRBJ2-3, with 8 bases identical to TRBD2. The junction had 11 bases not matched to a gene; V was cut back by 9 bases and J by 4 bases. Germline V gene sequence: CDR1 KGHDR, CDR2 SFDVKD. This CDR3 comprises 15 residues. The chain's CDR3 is CATQQPGLVADTQYF. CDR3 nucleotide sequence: TGTGCCACCCAACAACCGGGACTAGTTGCAGATACGCAGTATTTT.

DNA for the CDR3: TGTGCCAGCAGTTTATACCTGATGAACACTGAAGCTTTCTTT. This sequence encodes CASSLYLMNTEAFF. The V and J genes are TRBV28 and TRBJ1-1; D remains unclear. There are 14 residues in the CDR3. Trimming shortened V by 1 base and J by 0 bases, and 6 bases separated the two germline ends. Germline CDR1 and CDR2: MDHEN and SYDVKM.

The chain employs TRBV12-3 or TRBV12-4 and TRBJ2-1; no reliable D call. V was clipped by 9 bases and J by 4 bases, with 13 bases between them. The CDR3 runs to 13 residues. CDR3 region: CASAPDRYNEQFF. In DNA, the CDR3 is TGTGCCAGTGCCCCGGACCGATACAATGAGCAGTTCTTC.

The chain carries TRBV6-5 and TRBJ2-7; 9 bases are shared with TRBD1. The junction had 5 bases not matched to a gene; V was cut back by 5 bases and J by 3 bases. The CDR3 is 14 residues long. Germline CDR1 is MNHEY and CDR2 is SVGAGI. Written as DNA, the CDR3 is TGTGCCAGCAGTCGGACAGGGGATAACTACGAGCAGTACTTC. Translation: CASSRTGDNYEQYF.

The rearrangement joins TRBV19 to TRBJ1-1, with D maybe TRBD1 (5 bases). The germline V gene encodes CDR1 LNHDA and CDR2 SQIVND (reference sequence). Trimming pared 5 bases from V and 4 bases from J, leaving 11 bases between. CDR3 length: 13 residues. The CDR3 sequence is CASSPRDSTEAFF. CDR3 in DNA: TGTGCCAGTAGTCCCCGGGACTCCACTGAAGCTTTCTTT.